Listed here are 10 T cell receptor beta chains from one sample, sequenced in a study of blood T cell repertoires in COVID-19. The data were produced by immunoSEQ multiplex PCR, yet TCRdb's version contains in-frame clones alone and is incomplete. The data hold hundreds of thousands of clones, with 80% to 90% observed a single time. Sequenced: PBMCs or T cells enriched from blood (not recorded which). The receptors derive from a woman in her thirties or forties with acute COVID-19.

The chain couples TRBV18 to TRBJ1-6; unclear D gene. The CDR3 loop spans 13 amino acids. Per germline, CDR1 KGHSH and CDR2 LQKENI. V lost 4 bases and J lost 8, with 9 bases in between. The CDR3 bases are TGTGCCAGCTCACAAACAGCCTATTCACCCCTCCACTTT. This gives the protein CASSQTAYSPLHF.

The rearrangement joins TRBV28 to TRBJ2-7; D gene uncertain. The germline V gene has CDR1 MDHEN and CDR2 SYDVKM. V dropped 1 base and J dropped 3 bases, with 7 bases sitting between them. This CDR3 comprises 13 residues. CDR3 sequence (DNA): TGTGCCAGCAGTTTATCTTCAGACTACGAGCAGTACTTC. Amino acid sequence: CASSLSSDYEQYF. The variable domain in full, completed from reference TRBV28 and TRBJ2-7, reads DVKVTQSSRYLVKRTGEKVFLECVQDMDHENMFWYRQDPGLGLRLIYFSYDVKMKEKGDIPEGYSVSREKKERFSLILESASTNQTSMYLCASSLSSDYEQYFGPGTRLTVT.

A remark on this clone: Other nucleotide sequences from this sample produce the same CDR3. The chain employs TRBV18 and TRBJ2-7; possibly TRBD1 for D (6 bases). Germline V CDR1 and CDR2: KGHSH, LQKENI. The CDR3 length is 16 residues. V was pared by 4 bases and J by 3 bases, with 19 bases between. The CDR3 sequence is CASSLIPTGPVYEQYF. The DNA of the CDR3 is TGTGCCAGCTCACTAATCCCGACAGGCCCCGTCTACGAGCAGTACTTC.

The CDR3 here is CASRLAVYNEQFF. CDR3 DNA: TGTGCCAGCAGACTAGCGGTATACAATGAGCAGTTCTTC. The genes are TRBV27 and TRBJ2-1, with 8 bases matching TRBD2. This CDR3 has 13 amino acids. The ends lost 6 bases at V and 4 bases at J; junction bases unmatched: 2. The germline gives CDR1 MNHEY, CDR2 SMNVEV (reference sequence).

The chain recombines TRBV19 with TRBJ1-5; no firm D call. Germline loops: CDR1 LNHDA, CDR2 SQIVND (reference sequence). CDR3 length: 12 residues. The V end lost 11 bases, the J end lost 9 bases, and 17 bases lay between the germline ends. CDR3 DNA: TGTGCCTCCCGAGGGCCCTCAGGGCCCCAGCATTTT. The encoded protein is CASRGPSGPQHF.

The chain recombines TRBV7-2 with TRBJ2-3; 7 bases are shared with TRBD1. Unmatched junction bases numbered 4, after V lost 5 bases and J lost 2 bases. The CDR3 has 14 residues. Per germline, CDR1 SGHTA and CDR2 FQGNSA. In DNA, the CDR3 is TGTGCCAGCAGCCCGGGACAGCACACAGATACGCAGTATTTT. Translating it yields CASSPGQHTDTQYF. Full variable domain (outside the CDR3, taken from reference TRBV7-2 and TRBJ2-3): GAGVSQSPSNKVTEKGKDVELRCDPISGHTALYWYRQSLGQGLEFLIYFQGNSAPDKSGLPSDRFSAERTGGSVSTLTIQRTQQEDSAVYLCASSPGQHTDTQYFGPGTRLTVL.

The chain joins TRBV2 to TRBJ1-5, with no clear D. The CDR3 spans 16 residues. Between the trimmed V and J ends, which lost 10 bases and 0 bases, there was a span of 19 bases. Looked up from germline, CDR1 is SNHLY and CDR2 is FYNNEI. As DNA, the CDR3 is TGTGCCACCAAGGAACCGGGAAAATATAGCAATCAGCCCCAGCATTTT. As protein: CATKEPGKYSNQPQHF.

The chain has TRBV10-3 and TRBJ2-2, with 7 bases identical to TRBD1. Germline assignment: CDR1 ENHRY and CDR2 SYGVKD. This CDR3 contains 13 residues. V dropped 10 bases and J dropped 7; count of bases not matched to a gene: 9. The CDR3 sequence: CATRQGGGGELFF. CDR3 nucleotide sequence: TGTGCCACCCGCCAAGGGGGCGGCGGGGAGCTGTTTTTT.

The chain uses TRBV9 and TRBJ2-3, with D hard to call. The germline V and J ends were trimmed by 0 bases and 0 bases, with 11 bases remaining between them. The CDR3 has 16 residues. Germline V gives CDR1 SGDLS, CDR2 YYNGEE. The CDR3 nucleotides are TGTGCCAGCAGCGTAGAAGTAGTGACTAGCACAGATACGCAGTATTTT. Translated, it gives CASSVEVVTSTDTQYF.

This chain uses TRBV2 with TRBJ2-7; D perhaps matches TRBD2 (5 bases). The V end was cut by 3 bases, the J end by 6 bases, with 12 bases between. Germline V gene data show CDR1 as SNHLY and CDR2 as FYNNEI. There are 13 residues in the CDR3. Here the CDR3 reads CASSDDRGREQYF. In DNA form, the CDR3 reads TGTGCCAGCAGTGACGACCGGGGTCGCGAGCAGTACTTC.